A selection of T cell receptor beta chains follows, all from one sample in a study of control samples from healthy donors and cancer patients. Method: immunoSEQ multiplex PCR; TCRdb's copy keeps in-frame clones and lacks some. The table has about 190,000 clones, over 85% seen once. The sample comprised blood. Receptor source: a man between 18 and 35 years old in good health. Both conserved end residues are part of each CDR3. A D gene is named only where the DNA matches it firmly. Only part of the rows carry a size: once, few, many, or a class if the clone is expanded.

J gene: TRBJ1-2; D gene: TRBD1; clone size: .; V gene: TRBV20-1; CDR3 DNA: TGCAGTGCAGGGGGCGACTATGGCTACACCTTC; CDR3 protein: CSAGGDYGYTF
J gene: TRBJ1-2; D gene: .; clone size: .; V gene: TRBV23-1; CDR3 DNA: TGCGCCAGCAGTCAACGTTATGGCTACACCTTC; CDR3 protein: CASSQRYGYTF
J gene: TRBJ2-3; D gene: .; clone size: once; V gene: TRBV27; CDR3 DNA: TGTGCCAGCAGTTTACAACTGGTGGGGCAGTATTTT; CDR3 protein: CASSLQLVGQYF
J gene: TRBJ2-5; D gene: TRBD2; clone size: few; V gene: TRBV9; CDR3 DNA: TGTGCCAGCAGCGTAGCAGGGCTAGCGGGGGGACAAGAGACCCAGTACTTC; CDR3 protein: CASSVAGLAGGQETQYF
J gene: TRBJ2-3; D gene: TRBD2; clone size: .; V gene: TRBV2; CDR3 DNA: TGTGCCAGCAGTGAAGAGCCCAGCGGGGGGCCAAGCACAGATACGCAGTATTTT; CDR3 protein: CASSEEPSGGPSTDTQYF
J gene: TRBJ2-5; D gene: .; clone size: few; V gene: TRBV4-1; CDR3 DNA: TGCGCCAGCAGCCAAAGATGGCCAGGGGAAGAGACCCAGTACTTC; CDR3 protein: CASSQRWPGEETQYF
J gene: TRBJ2-1; D gene: TRBD1; clone size: .; V gene: TRBV9; CDR3 DNA: TGTGCCAGCAGCACAAGGGACAGGGACCACAATGAGCAGTTCTTC; CDR3 protein: CASSTRDRDHNEQFF
J gene: TRBJ2-2; D gene: TRBD2; clone size: .; V gene: TRBV24-1; CDR3 DNA: TGTGCCACCAGTGACGGGACTAGCGGGGGGCCATGGCACGGGGAGCTGTTTTTT; CDR3 protein: CATSDGTSGGPWHGELFF
J gene: TRBJ2-1; D gene: .; clone size: .; V gene: TRBV18; CDR3 DNA: TGTGCCAGCTCACCAACAGGGCCCGACAATGAGCAGTTCTTC; CDR3 protein: CASSPTGPDNEQFF
J gene: TRBJ1-6; D gene: .; clone size: few; V gene: TRBV9; CDR3 DNA: TGTGCCAGCAGCGCCCGGGACAATTCACCCCTCCACTTT; CDR3 protein: CASSARDNSPLHF
J gene: TRBJ1-5; D gene: .; clone size: .; V gene: TRBV6-5; CDR3 DNA: TGTGCCAGCAGCACAAGCTACAATCAGCCCCAGCATTTT; CDR3 protein: CASSTSYNQPQHF
J gene: TRBJ1-2; D gene: TRBD1; clone size: .; V gene: TRBV19; CDR3 DNA: TGTGCCAGTAGTAAAGGACAGGGAAGTTCAGGTGGCTACACCTTC; CDR3 protein: CASSKGQGSSGGYTF
J gene: TRBJ1-2; D gene: .; clone size: .; V gene: TRBV2; CDR3 DNA: TGTGCCAGCACCGACGGGTTTAACTATGGCTACACCTTC; CDR3 protein: CASTDGFNYGYTF
J gene: TRBJ1-1; D gene: .; clone size: .; V gene: TRBV6-1; CDR3 DNA: TGTGCCAGCAGTGGACCCATAAGGGGAGGGAATACTGAAGCTTTCTTT; CDR3 protein: CASSGPIRGGNTEAFF
J gene: TRBJ2-1; D gene: TRBD2; clone size: .; V gene: TRBV6-4; CDR3 DNA: TGTGCCAGCAGTGGGACTAGCGGGGGGGCCTTGGACAATGAGCAGTTCTTC; CDR3 protein: CASSGTSGGALDNEQFF
J gene: TRBJ2-1; D gene: .; clone size: .; V gene: TRBV14; CDR3 DNA: TGTGCCAGCAGCCAAGCCGCAAGCGGACTCTACAATGAGCAGTTCTTC; CDR3 protein: CASSQAASGLYNEQFF
J gene: TRBJ2-4; D gene: .; clone size: .; V gene: TRBV15; CDR3 DNA: TGTGCCACCAGCAGAGTAACAGCGCCGATAGCCAAAAACATTCAGTACTTC; CDR3 protein: CATSRVTAPIAKNIQYF
J gene: TRBJ1-1; D gene: .; clone size: .; V gene: TRBV5-1; CDR3 DNA: TGCGCCAGCAGCTTGGCTGGACAGCCGAACACTGAAGCTTTCTTT; CDR3 protein: CASSLAGQPNTEAFF
J gene: TRBJ1-1; D gene: .; clone size: once; V gene: TRBV5-1; CDR3 DNA: TGCGCCAGCAGCCCCAGGTATGCCCCGGACCCTGGAATGTGGGCTTTCTTT; CDR3 protein: CASSPRYAPDPGMWAFF
J gene: TRBJ1-6; D gene: TRBD1; clone size: .; V gene: TRBV5-6; CDR3 DNA: TGTGCCAGCAGCTTGGGGACAGGTATGGGGGGAAGTTCACCCCTCCACTTT; CDR3 protein: CASSLGTGMGGSSPLHF
J gene: TRBJ1-3; D gene: .; clone size: .; V gene: TRBV9; CDR3 DNA: TGTGCCAGCAGCGTAGGTATAGGGGGAAACTCTGGAAACACCATATATTTT; CDR3 protein: CASSVGIGGNSGNTIYF
J gene: TRBJ1-5; D gene: TRBD1; clone size: .; V gene: TRBV5-1; CDR3 DNA: TGCGCCAGCAGCTTGACAGGGGGCGACCAGCCCCAGCATTTT; CDR3 protein: CASSLTGGDQPQHF
J gene: TRBJ1-2; D gene: .; clone size: .; V gene: TRBV29-1; CDR3 DNA: TGCAGCGTTGATAGGGCAGTTAACTATGGCTACACCTTC; CDR3 protein: CSVDRAVNYGYTF
J gene: TRBJ2-7; D gene: .; clone size: .; V gene: TRBV9; CDR3 DNA: TGTGCCAGCAGCGTAGCCACAGGGCAGTACGAGCAGTACTTC; CDR3 protein: CASSVATGQYEQYF
J gene: TRBJ1-6; D gene: .; clone size: .; V gene: TRBV27; CDR3 DNA: TGTGCCAGCAGTATCTCAGGGAAAGGCAATTCACCCCTCCACTTT; CDR3 protein: CASSISGKGNSPLHF
J gene: TRBJ1-2; D gene: .; clone size: .; V gene: TRBV6-5; CDR3 DNA: TGTGCCAGCAGTTATGGGCAGGCGCTCTATGGCTACACCTTC; CDR3 protein: CASSYGQALYGYTF
J gene: TRBJ1-4; D gene: .; clone size: .; V gene: TRBV7-2; CDR3 DNA: TGTGCCAGCAGCCTAGCCCGCCTTGGGATTGAAAAACTGTTTTTT; CDR3 protein: CASSLARLGIEKLFF
J gene: TRBJ1-1; D gene: TRBD1; clone size: .; V gene: TRBV5-1; CDR3 DNA: TGCGCCAGCCGCGCTTCAGGGGGATCTGAAGCTTTCTTT; CDR3 protein: CASRASGGSEAFF
J gene: TRBJ1-2; D gene: .; clone size: few; V gene: TRBV12-2; CDR3 DNA: TGTGCAAGCTCAGGGGGCTACACCTTC; CDR3 protein: CASSGGYTF
J gene: TRBJ2-3; D gene: TRBD2; clone size: .; V gene: TRBV2; CDR3 DNA: TGTGCCAGCAGTTTTATACGACTAGCGGGGAGCACAGATACGCAGTATTTT; CDR3 protein: CASSFIRLAGSTDTQYF
J gene: TRBJ1-6; D gene: .; clone size: .; V gene: TRBV7-2; CDR3 DNA: TGTGCCAGCAGCTTAGTGTTGCGCGGTAATTCACCCCTCCACTTT; CDR3 protein: CASSLVLRGNSPLHF
J gene: TRBJ1-1; D gene: TRBD1; clone size: .; V gene: TRBV27; CDR3 DNA: TGTGCCAGCGCCGGACAGGGCATGAACACTGAAGCTTTCTTT; CDR3 protein: CASAGQGMNTEAFF
J gene: TRBJ1-2; D gene: TRBD1; clone size: once; V gene: TRBV19; CDR3 DNA: TGTGCCAGTAACCCCGGGACAGGGGCTAGCTATGGCTACACCTTC; CDR3 protein: CASNPGTGASYGYTF
J gene: TRBJ1-1; D gene: .; clone size: .; V gene: TRBV7-2; CDR3 DNA: TGTGCCAGCAGCGCTAATCCAGGGGTGGTGGCTTTCTTT; CDR3 protein: CASSANPGVVAFF
J gene: TRBJ2-7; D gene: .; clone size: .; V gene: TRBV5-1; CDR3 DNA: TGCGCCAGCAGCTTGGGGCAATTCTACGAGCAGTACTTC; CDR3 protein: CASSLGQFYEQYF
J gene: TRBJ2-7; D gene: TRBD2; clone size: .; V gene: TRBV5-1; CDR3 DNA: TGCGCCAGCAGCTTGGAATCGGCGGGGGGGCCCTACGAGCAGTACTTC; CDR3 protein: CASSLESAGGPYEQYF
J gene: TRBJ2-5; D gene: .; clone size: .; V gene: TRBV5-6; CDR3 DNA: TGTGCCAGCAGCCAACAAGACCAAGAGACCCAGTACTTC; CDR3 protein: CASSQQDQETQYF
J gene: TRBJ2-1; D gene: TRBD2; clone size: .; V gene: TRBV11-1; CDR3 DNA: TGTGCCAGCAGCCCAGGCGGGACTACGAATGAGCAGTTCTTC; CDR3 protein: CASSPGGTTNEQFF
J gene: TRBJ1-1; D gene: .; clone size: .; V gene: TRBV9; CDR3 DNA: TGTGCCAGCAGCGTACCTCTGACAGCTAACACTGAAGCTTTCTTT; CDR3 protein: CASSVPLTANTEAFF
J gene: TRBJ1-2; D gene: TRBD1; clone size: .; V gene: TRBV24-1; CDR3 DNA: TGTGCCCCCAGGGCCAGGGGGGCCTATGGCTACACCTTC; CDR3 protein: CAPRARGAYGYTF
J gene: TRBJ1-1; D gene: .; clone size: .; V gene: TRBV2; CDR3 DNA: TGTGCCAGCAGCCGTCGGGGGCCGACCACTGAAGCTTTCTTT; CDR3 protein: CASSRRGPTTEAFF
J gene: TRBJ2-1; D gene: TRBD1; clone size: .; V gene: TRBV5-4; CDR3 DNA: TGTGCCAGCAGCTCGGCACAGGGGTTGGGTCAGAACAATGAGCAGTTCTTC; CDR3 protein: CASSSAQGLGQNNEQFF
J gene: TRBJ2-5; D gene: .; clone size: .; V gene: TRBV6-5; CDR3 DNA: TGTGCCAGCAGCCGGGGGTTAATAGAGACCCAGTACTTC; CDR3 protein: CASSRGLIETQYF
J gene: TRBJ1-4; D gene: .; clone size: .; V gene: TRBV28; CDR3 DNA: TGTGCCAGCACAAACCCCAGGGGAAGGCGGGAAAAACTGTTTTTT; CDR3 protein: CASTNPRGRREKLFF
J gene: TRBJ2-1; D gene: TRBD1; clone size: .; V gene: TRBV7-2; CDR3 DNA: TGTGCCAGCAGCTCGAGACAGGGTAACAATGAGCAGTTCTTC; CDR3 protein: CASSSRQGNNEQFF
J gene: TRBJ2-1; D gene: .; clone size: .; V gene: TRBV3-1/TRBV3-2; CDR3 DNA: TGTGCCAGCAGCCCTGACTACAATGAGCAGTTCTTC; CDR3 protein: CASSPDYNEQFF
J gene: TRBJ1-2; D gene: TRBD1; clone size: .; V gene: TRBV10-2; CDR3 DNA: TGCGCCAGCAGCCGGACAGGGGGCACCTATGGCTACACCTTC; CDR3 protein: CASSRTGGTYGYTF
J gene: TRBJ1-6; D gene: .; clone size: .; V gene: TRBV3-1/TRBV3-2; CDR3 DNA: TGTGCCAGCAGCCCCGGACCCGAGGGTTCACCCCTCCACTTT; CDR3 protein: CASSPGPEGSPLHF
J gene: TRBJ2-2; D gene: .; clone size: .; V gene: TRBV19; CDR3 DNA: TGTGCCAGTCGTCTTGTCCCTTCGAACACCGGGGAGCTGTTTTTT; CDR3 protein: CASRLVPSNTGELFF
J gene: TRBJ1-2; D gene: .; clone size: .; V gene: TRBV7-2; CDR3 DNA: TGTGCCAGCAGCTTAGTGGTAGGCGACTATGGCTACACCTTC; CDR3 protein: CASSLVVGDYGYTF
J gene: TRBJ2-7; D gene: .; clone size: .; V gene: TRBV6-1; CDR3 DNA: TGTGCCAGCAGTGACGGCCGGACTCTGAAAGGGAACGAGCAGTACTTC; CDR3 protein: CASSDGRTLKGNEQYF
J gene: TRBJ2-7; D gene: TRBD2; clone size: .; V gene: TRBV20-1; CDR3 DNA: TGCAGTGCTAGTGACGCGGGGGGTTCCCACGAGCAGTACTTC; CDR3 protein: CSASDAGGSHEQYF
J gene: TRBJ1-6; D gene: TRBD1; clone size: .; V gene: TRBV19; CDR3 DNA: TGTGCCAGTAGTCCACAGGGGGGGAATAATTCACCCCTCCACTTT; CDR3 protein: CASSPQGGNNSPLHF
J gene: TRBJ2-7; D gene: .; clone size: once; V gene: TRBV19; CDR3 DNA: TGTGCCAGTAGTAAGGGTCCGTCGGGGTACGAGCAGTACTTC; CDR3 protein: CASSKGPSGYEQYF
J gene: TRBJ2-7; D gene: TRBD2; clone size: .; V gene: TRBV4-1; CDR3 DNA: TGCGCCAGCAGCCAAGGTGCGGGGGGTGGAGCGGGCCTCCGGTCCTACGAGCAGTACTTC; CDR3 protein: CASSQGAGGGAGLRSYEQYF
J gene: TRBJ2-3; D gene: TRBD1; clone size: .; V gene: TRBV5-5; CDR3 DNA: TGTGCCAGCAGTTTGACAGGGAGCACAGATACGCAGTATTTT; CDR3 protein: CASSLTGSTDTQYF
J gene: TRBJ1-1; D gene: TRBD1; clone size: once; V gene: TRBV27; CDR3 DNA: TGTGCCAGCGGGGACAGGGGGCTGGCTTTCTTT; CDR3 protein: CASGDRGLAFF
J gene: TRBJ2-2; D gene: .; clone size: .; V gene: TRBV27; CDR3 DNA: TGTGCCAGCGCCTACGGCACCGGGGAGCTGTTTTTT; CDR3 protein: CASAYGTGELFF
J gene: TRBJ2-3; D gene: TRBD2; clone size: .; V gene: TRBV5-6; CDR3 DNA: TGTGCCAGCAGCCGTGGACTAGCGGACACAGATACGCAGTATTTT; CDR3 protein: CASSRGLADTDTQYF
J gene: TRBJ2-7; D gene: .; clone size: .; V gene: TRBV7-8; CDR3 DNA: TGTGCCAGCAGCTTAATGGCAGCCTCCACCTACGAGCAGTACTTC; CDR3 protein: CASSLMAASTYEQYF